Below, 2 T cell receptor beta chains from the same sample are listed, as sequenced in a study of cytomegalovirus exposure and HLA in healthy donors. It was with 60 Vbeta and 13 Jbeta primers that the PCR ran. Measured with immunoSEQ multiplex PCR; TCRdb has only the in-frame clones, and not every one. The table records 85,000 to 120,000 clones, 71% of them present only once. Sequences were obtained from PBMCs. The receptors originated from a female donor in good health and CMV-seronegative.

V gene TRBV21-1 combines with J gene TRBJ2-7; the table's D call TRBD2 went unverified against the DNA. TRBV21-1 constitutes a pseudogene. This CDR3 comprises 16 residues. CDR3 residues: CASSKRLTRIGYEQYF. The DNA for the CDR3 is TGTGCCAGCAGCAAACGACTAACTAGAATCGGTTACGAGCAGTACTTC.

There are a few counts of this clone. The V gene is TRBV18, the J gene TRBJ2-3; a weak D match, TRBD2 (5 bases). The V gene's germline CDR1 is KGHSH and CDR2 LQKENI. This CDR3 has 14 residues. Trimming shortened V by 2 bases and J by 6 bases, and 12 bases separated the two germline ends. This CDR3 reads CASSPVSGWDTQYF. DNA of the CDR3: TGTGCCAGCTCACCAGTAAGCGGATGGGATACGCAGTATTTT.